This TCR beta chain was observed in a study of blood T cells in healthy people across ages. Study-wide points: As age increased, TCR beta diversity per million T cells fell in a roughly linear fashion.

This CDR3 region has 14 residues. Per germline, CDR1 SNHLY and CDR2 FYNNEI. Trimming shortened V by 4 bases and J by 7 bases, and 17 bases separated the two germline ends. Using a J-beta primer mix together with a sample-barcoded 5' primer, a second PCR was run for roughly 7 to 11 cycles. TCRdb called the 5' RACE reads again in MiXCR, with one record for every CDR3 protein. This sample has 1.5 million to 2 million distinct CDR3 sequences, with roughly 50% found just once. Note on this clonotype: The antigen remains unidentified.

The sample was blood. J is TRBJ2-7 and V is TRBV2; possibly TRBD2 for D (5 bases). The receptor's source is a woman in her thirties or forties in good health. The CDR3 DNA is TGTGCCAGCAGTGGAGGGCAGCTCTACAATGAGCAGTACTTC. Translating it yields CASSGGQLYNEQYF. Full variable domain (remainder filled in from reference TRBV2 and TRBJ2-7): EPEVTQTPSHQVTQMGQEVILRCVPISNHLYFYWYRQILGQKVEFLVSFYNNEISEKSEIFDDQFSVERPDGSNFTLKIRSTKLEDSAMYFCASSGGQLYNEQYFGPGTRLTVT.